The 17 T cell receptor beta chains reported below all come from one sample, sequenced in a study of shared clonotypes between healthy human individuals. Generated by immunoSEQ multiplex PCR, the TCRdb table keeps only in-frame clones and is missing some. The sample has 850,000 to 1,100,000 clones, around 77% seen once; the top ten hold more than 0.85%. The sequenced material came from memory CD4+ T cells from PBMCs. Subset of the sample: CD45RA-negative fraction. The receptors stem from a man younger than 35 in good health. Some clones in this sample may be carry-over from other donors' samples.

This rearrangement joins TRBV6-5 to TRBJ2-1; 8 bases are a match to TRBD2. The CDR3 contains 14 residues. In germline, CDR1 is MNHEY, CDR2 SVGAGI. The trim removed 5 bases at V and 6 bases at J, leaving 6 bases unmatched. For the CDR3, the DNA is TGTGCCAGCAGTGCCGGGAGGGCCCCCAATGAGCAGTTCTTC. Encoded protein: CASSAGRAPNEQFF.

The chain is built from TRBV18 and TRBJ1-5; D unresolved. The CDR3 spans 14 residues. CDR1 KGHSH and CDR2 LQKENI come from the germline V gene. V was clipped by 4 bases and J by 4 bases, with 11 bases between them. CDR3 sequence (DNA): TGTGCCAGCTCACTTGCGGGTCAGAATCAGCCCCAGCATTTT. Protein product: CASSLAGQNQPQHF.

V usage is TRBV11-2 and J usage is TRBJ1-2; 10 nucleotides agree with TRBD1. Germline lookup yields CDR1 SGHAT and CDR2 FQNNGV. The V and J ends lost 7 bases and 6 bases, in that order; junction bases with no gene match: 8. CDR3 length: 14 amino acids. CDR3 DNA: TGTGCCAGCACCAATATCGGGACAGGGGATGGCTACACCTTC. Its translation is CASTNIGTGDGYTF.

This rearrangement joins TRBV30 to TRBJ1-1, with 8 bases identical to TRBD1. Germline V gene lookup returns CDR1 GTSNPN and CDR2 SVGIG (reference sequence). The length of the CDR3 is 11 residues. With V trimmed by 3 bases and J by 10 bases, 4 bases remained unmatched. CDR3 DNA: TGTGCCTGGAGCGGTACAGGGGGAGCTTTCTTT. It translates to CAWSGTGGAFF.

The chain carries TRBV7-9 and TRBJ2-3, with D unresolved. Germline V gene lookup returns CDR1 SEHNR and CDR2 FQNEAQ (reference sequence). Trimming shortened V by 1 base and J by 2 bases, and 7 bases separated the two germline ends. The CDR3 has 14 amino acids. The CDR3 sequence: CASSLDLNTDTQYF. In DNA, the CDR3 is TGTGCCAGCAGCTTAGATTTAAACACAGATACGCAGTATTTT. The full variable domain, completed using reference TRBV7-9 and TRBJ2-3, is DTGVSQNPRHKITKRGQNVTFRCDPISEHNRLYWYRQTLGQGPEFLTYFQNEAQLEKSRLLSDRFSAERPKGSFSTLEIQRTEQGDSAMYLCASSLDLNTDTQYFGPGTRLTVL.

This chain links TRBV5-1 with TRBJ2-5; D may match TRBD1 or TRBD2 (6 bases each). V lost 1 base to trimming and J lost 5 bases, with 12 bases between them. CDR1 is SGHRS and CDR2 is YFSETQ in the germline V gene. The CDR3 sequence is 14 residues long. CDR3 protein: CASSLPGAVETQYF. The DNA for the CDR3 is TGCGCCAGCAGCTTGCCGGGGGCGGTCGAGACCCAGTACTTC.

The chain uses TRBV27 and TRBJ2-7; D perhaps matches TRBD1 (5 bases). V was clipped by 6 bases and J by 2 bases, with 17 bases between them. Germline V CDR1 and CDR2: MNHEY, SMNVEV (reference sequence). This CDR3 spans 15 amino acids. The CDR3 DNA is TGTGCCAGCAGCCGATTAAACAGGCTAACCTACGAGCAGTACTTC. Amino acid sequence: CASSRLNRLTYEQYF.

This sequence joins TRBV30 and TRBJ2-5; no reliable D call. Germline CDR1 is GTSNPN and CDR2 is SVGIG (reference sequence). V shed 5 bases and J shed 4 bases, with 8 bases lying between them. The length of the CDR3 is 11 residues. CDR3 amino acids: CAWGWGETQYF. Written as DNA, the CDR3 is TGTGCCTGGGGGTGGGGAGAGACCCAGTACTTC. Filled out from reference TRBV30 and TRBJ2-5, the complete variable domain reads SQTIHQWPATLVQPVGSPLSLECTVEGTSNPNLYWYRQAAGRGLQLLFYSVGIGQISSEVPQNLSASRPQDRQFILSSKKLLLSDSGFYLCAWGWGETQYFGPGTRLLVL.

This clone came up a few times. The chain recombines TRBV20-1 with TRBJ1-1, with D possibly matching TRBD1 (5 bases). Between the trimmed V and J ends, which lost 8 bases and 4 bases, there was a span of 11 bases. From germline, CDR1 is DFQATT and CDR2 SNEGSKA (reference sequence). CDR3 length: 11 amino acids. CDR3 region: CSRERGTEAFF. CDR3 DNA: TGCAGTCGGGAGAGGGGCACTGAAGCTTTCTTT.

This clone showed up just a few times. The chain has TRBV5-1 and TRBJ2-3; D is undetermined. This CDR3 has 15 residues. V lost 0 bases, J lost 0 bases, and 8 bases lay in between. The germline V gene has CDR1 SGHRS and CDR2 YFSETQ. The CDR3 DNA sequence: TGCGCCAGCAGCTTGGGACATGCTAGCACAGATACGCAGTATTTT. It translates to CASSLGHASTDTQYF.

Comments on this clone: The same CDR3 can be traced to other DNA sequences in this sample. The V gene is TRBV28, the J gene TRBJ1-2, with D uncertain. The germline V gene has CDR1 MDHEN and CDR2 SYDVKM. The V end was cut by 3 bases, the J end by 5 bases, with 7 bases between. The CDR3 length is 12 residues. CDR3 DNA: TGTGCCAGCAGTTTCAGTAATTATGGCTACACCTTC. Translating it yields CASSFSNYGYTF.

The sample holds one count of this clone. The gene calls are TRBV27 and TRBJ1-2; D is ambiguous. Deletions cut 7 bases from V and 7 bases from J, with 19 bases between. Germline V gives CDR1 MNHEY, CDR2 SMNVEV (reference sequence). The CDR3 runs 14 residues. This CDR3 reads CASKSSPAVSGYTF. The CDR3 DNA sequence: TGTGCCAGCAAATCCTCCCCCGCAGTTAGTGGCTACACCTTC.

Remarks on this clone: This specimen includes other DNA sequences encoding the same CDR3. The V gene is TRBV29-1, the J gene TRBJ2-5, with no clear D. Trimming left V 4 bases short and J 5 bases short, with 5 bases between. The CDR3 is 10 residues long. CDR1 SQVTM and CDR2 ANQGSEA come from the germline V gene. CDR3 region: CSVGRETQYF. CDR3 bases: TGCAGCGTTGGCAGGGAGACCCAGTACTTC.

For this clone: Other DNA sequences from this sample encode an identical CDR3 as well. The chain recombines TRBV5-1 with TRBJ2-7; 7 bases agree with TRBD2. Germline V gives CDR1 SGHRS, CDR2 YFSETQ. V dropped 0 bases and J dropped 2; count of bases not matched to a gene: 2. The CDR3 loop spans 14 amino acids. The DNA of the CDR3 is TGCGCCAGCAGCTTGGGTAGCGGGCCCTACGAGCAGTACTTC. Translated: CASSLGSGPYEQYF. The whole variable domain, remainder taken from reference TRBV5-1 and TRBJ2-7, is KAGVTQTPRYLIKTRGQQVTLSCSPISGHRSVSWYQQTPGQGLQFLFEYFSETQRNKGNFPGRFSGRQFSNSRSEMNVSTLELGDSALYLCASSLGSGPYEQYFGPGTRLTVT.

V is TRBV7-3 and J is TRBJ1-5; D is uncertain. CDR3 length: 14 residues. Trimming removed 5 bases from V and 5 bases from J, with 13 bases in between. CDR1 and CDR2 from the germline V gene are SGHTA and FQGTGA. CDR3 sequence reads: CASSPAGGYQPQHF. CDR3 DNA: TGTGCCAGCAGCCCCGCCGGTGGGTATCAGCCCCAGCATTTT.

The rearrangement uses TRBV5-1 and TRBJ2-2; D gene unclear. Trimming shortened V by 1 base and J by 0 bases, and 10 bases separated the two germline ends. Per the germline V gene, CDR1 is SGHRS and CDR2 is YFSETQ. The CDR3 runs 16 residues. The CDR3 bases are TGCGCCAGCAGCTTGAATCCGGGTTCGAACACCGGGGAGCTGTTTTTT. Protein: CASSLNPGSNTGELFF.

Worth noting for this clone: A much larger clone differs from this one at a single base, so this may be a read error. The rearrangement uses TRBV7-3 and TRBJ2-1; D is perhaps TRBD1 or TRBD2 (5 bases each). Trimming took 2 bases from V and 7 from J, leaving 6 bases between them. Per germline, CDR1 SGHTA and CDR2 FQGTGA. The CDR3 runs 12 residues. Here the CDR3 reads CASSLEGNEQFF. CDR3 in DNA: TGTGCCAGCAGCTTAGAGGGGAATGAGCAGTTCTTC.